A single T cell receptor beta chain is shown here with its context. Its target is not known. This entry comes from a study of glioma-infiltrating T cells. Study observations and caveats: Tissue-blood divergence was below expectation in non-neoplastic patients, above in gliomas.

Amplification of TCR alpha and beta CDR3 regions from RNA used iRepertoire nested multiplex PCR. Using its own MiXCR run on the multiplex PCR reads, TCRdb lists one record per CDR3 protein. The sample includes more than 95,000 distinct CDR3 sequences, less than 30% of them seen just once. The CDR3 is made up of 14 amino acids. Per the germline V gene, CDR1 is SQVTM and CDR2 is ANQGSEA. Deletions cut 6 bases from V and 5 bases from J, with 20 bases between. The specimen sequenced was glioma tissue, nonneoplastic brain tissue, or PBMCs (not recorded which). The receptor's source is a human donor with low-grade glioma or glioblastoma, undergoing nonglioma brain surgery, or in good health (not recorded which). The genes are TRBV29-1 and TRBJ2-7, with D possibly TRBD1 on 6 matching bases. The CDR3 region is CSVTGWGLTNEQYF. DNA of the CDR3: TGCAGCGTGACTGGGTGGGGGCTCACGAACGAGCAGTACTTC.